Shown below are 26 T cell receptor beta chains from a single sample sequenced in a study of blood T cell repertoires in COVID-19. TCRdb's copy holds only in-frame clones and misses some; the assay was immunoSEQ multiplex PCR. Of 150,000 to 200,000 clones listed, about nine tenths are singletons. Specimen: peripheral blood. The source is a man in his 70s with active or convalescent COVID-19.

V is TRBV19 and J is TRBJ1-1; possibly TRBD1 for D (5 bases). CDR1 is LNHDA, CDR2 SQIVND, per germline (reference sequence). V was clipped by 2 bases and J by 1 base, with 14 bases between them. The CDR3 length is 16 residues. The CDR3 loop reads CASSILLQVPNTEAFF. In DNA form, the CDR3 reads TGTGCCAGTAGTATACTACTACAGGTCCCGAACACTGAAGCTTTCTTT.

V and J are TRBV6-5 and TRBJ1-5; D is possibly TRBD1 (5 bases). The CDR3 loop spans 13 amino acids. V lost 8 bases and J lost 2, with 10 bases in between. CDR1 MNHEY and CDR2 SVGAGI come from the germline V gene. Here the CDR3 reads CASRPGGNQPQHF. As DNA, the CDR3 is TGTGCCAGCCGACCGGGGGGCAATCAGCCCCAGCATTTT.

The chain recombines TRBV5-1 with TRBJ2-3, with 11 bases identical to TRBD2. In germline, CDR1 is SGHRS, CDR2 YFSETQ. The CDR3 totals 15 residues. V lost 2 bases, J lost 3 bases, and 2 bases stayed unmatched. The CDR3 reads CASSLRLAGTDTQYF. CDR3 coding DNA: TGCGCCAGCAGCTTACGACTAGCGGGAACAGATACGCAGTATTTT.

The V and J genes are TRBV6-2 or TRBV6-3 and TRBJ1-5; 10 bases are a match to TRBD1. CDR3 length equals 15 residues. The germline V gene has CDR1 MNHEY and CDR2 SVGEGT. Unmatched junction bases numbered 2, after V lost 0 bases and J lost 6 bases. CDR3 amino acids: CASSYSGQGSQPQHF. The CDR3 region has the DNA TGTGCCAGCAGTTACTCGGGACAGGGGAGTCAGCCCCAGCATTTT.

This chain links TRBV6-2 or TRBV6-3 with TRBJ1-5, with 8 bases aligning to TRBD1. The V gene end was trimmed by 3 bases and the J gene end by 4 bases; junction bases not matched to a gene: 11. The CDR3 length is 17 residues. In germline, CDR1 is MNHEY, CDR2 SVGEGT. The CDR3 DNA sequence: TGTGCCAGCAGTTATCGGGACCGGGACAGGCTGAATCAGCCCCAGCATTTT. Translated, it gives CASSYRDRDRLNQPQHF.

The chain employs TRBV3-1 (or the pseudogene TRBV3-2) and TRBJ2-5, with TRBD1 matching 8 bases. The trim removed 1 base at V and 5 bases at J, leaving 6 bases unmatched. Per the germline V gene, CDR1 is LGHDT and CDR2 is YNNKEL (reference sequence). The CDR3 spans 15 residues. CDR3 region: CASSQVPRDRETQYF. CDR3 bases: TGTGCCAGCAGCCAAGTTCCCCGGGACAGGGAGACCCAGTACTTC.

V gene TRBV28 combines with J gene TRBJ2-3; D perhaps matches TRBD1 (6 bases). CDR1 MDHEN and CDR2 SYDVKM come from the germline V gene. The CDR3 covers 15 residues. Trimming pared 7 bases from V and 2 bases from J, leaving 16 bases between. CDR3 DNA: TGTGCCAGCATCACATCACAGGGTTTCACAGATACGCAGTATTTT. Protein: CASITSQGFTDTQYF.

The rearrangement links TRBV5-5 to TRBJ2-7; 7 nucleotides line up with TRBD1. V trimming: 0 bases; J trimming: 2 bases; junction bases outside the gene matches: 5. The germline V gene has CDR1 SGHKS and CDR2 YYEKEE (reference sequence). This CDR3 spans 15 amino acids. The CDR3 region has the DNA TGTGCCAGCAGCTTGGCTATGGGACAGACCTACGAGCAGTACTTC. This codes for CASSLAMGQTYEQYF.

The chain uses TRBV2 and TRBJ2-7; a weak D match, TRBD1 (6 bases). Germline V CDR1 and CDR2: SNHLY, FYNNEI. CDR3 length: 13 residues. The V end lost 2 bases, the J end lost 3 bases, and 8 bases lay between the germline ends. In nucleotides, the CDR3 is TGTGCCAGCAGTGAACTCAGGGGCTACGAGCAGTACTTC. Residues: CASSELRGYEQYF.

The rearrangement uses TRBV6-2 or TRBV6-3 and TRBJ2-6; D is perhaps TRBD1 (6 bases). V was trimmed by 6 bases and J by 4 bases, leaving 13 bases between them. In germline, CDR1 is MNHEY, CDR2 SVGEGT. This CDR3 has 15 residues. This CDR3 reads CASSQTGYGANVLTF. In DNA form, the CDR3 reads TGTGCCAGCAGCCAGACAGGATACGGGGCCAACGTCCTGACTTTC.

This chain links TRBV19 with TRBJ2-2; D might be TRBD2 (5 bases). Germline values: CDR1 LNHDA, CDR2 SQIVND (reference sequence). V was clipped by 7 bases and J by 1 base, with 10 bases between them. The CDR3 has 14 amino acids. Here the CDR3 DNA reads TGTGCCAGTACCCCCGGGAAGAACACCGGGGAGCTGTTTTTT. Protein sequence: CASTPGKNTGELFF.

The chain links TRBV5-4 to TRBJ1-2, with D maybe TRBD1 (6 bases). The germline V gene has CDR1 SGHNT and CDR2 YYREEE (reference sequence). The V end was cut by 0 bases, the J end by 1 base, with 13 bases between. The CDR3 is made up of 16 amino acids. This CDR3 is CASSLGVGRGNYGYTF. The CDR3, as DNA: TGTGCCAGCAGCTTGGGAGTCGGCAGGGGTAACTATGGCTACACCTTC.

V usage is TRBV6-5 and J usage is TRBJ2-2; D ambiguous. This CDR3 has 12 residues. Germline-derived CDR1 and CDR2 are MNHEY and SVGAGI. V gave up 7 bases and J gave up 3 bases, with 6 bases separating them. CDR3 DNA: TGTGCCAGCAAATATTACACCGGGGAGCTGTTTTTT. It yields the protein CASKYYTGELFF.

The chain has TRBV19 and TRBJ1-2; 8 bases align to TRBD1. CDR1 is LNHDA, CDR2 SQIVND, per germline (reference sequence). The CDR3 sequence is 13 residues long. The ends lost 6 bases at V and 8 bases at J; junction bases unmatched: 8. CDR3 DNA sequence: TGTGCCAGTAGGGGTCAGGGGGCATACGGCTACACCTTC. This encodes CASRGQGAYGYTF.

V and J are TRBV11-2 and TRBJ1-5; 8 positions match TRBD1. The junction had 2 bases not matched to a gene; V was cut back by 5 bases and J by 5 bases. The CDR3 runs 13 residues. Looked up from germline, CDR1 is SGHAT and CDR2 is FQNNGV. CDR3 region: CASSLTGDQPQHF. For the CDR3, the DNA is TGTGCCAGCAGCCTGACAGGGGATCAGCCCCAGCATTTT.

V and J are TRBV7-8 and TRBJ1-4, with 8 positions matching TRBD1. After removal of 3 bases from V and 8 bases from J, the junction contained 8 bases not matched to a gene. The CDR3 length is 15 residues. The germline V gene encodes CDR1 SGHVS and CDR2 FQNEAQ. The CDR3, as DNA: TGTGCCAGCAGCTTCTCCGACAGGGGTAGAGAAAAACTGTTTTTT. It specifies CASSFSDRGREKLFF.

In its sample, this clone was seen once. This chain joins TRBV10-1 and TRBJ2-4; no clear D. V was pared by 0 bases and J by 3 bases, with 6 bases between. The CDR3 consists of 14 residues. The germline CDR1 and CDR2 sequences are WNHNN and SYGVQD (reference sequence). In DNA, the CDR3 is TGCGCCAGCAGTGAGTCGGTACTCAAAAACATTCAGTACTTC. Amino acid sequence: CASSESVLKNIQYF.

This clone was seen once. This chain connects TRBV19 to TRBJ1-5; 10 bases are shared with TRBD1. Germline CDR1 is LNHDA and CDR2 is SQIVND (reference sequence). CDR3 length equals 15 residues. V gave up 6 bases and J gave up 7 bases; unmatched junction bases: 9. CDR3 protein: CASRARGGQGQPQHF. DNA for the CDR3: TGTGCCAGTAGGGCGAGGGGGGGACAGGGGCAGCCCCAGCATTTT.

The V call is TRBV5-1, the J call TRBJ2-5; 11 bases map to TRBD2. Trimming cost V 6 bases and J 5 bases; bases outside gene matches: 12. Germline CDR1 is SGHRS and CDR2 is YFSETQ. This CDR3 contains 16 residues. The CDR3 DNA is TGCGCCAGCATGCGACTAGCGGGGAGGGGTCGGGAGACCCAGTACTTC. The encoded protein is CASMRLAGRGRETQYF.

This chain links TRBV24-1 with TRBJ2-5; 7 nucleotides match TRBD2. Germline trimming cut 3 bases from V and 5 bases from J; bases unmatched to any gene: 2. Germline CDR1 is KGHDR and CDR2 is SFDVKD. The CDR3 runs to 13 residues. CDR3 bases: TGTGCCACCAGTGATCACGGGAGGGAGACCCAGTACTTC. As protein: CATSDHGRETQYF.

The chain uses TRBV5-1 and TRBJ2-2, with TRBD2 as a possible D gene (7 bases). Deletions cut 4 bases from V and 2 bases from J, with 12 bases between. The CDR3 covers 15 residues. In germline, CDR1 is SGHRS, CDR2 YFSETQ. In DNA, the CDR3 is TGCGCCAGCAGCCCGTGGGGGGGCAACACCGGGGAGCTGTTTTTT. Its protein product is CASSPWGGNTGELFF.

The chain couples TRBV11-2 to TRBJ1-2, with D tentatively TRBD1 (6 bases). The CDR3 loop spans 12 amino acids. Trimming left V 8 bases short and J 4 bases short, with 11 bases between. From germline, CDR1 is SGHAT and CDR2 FQNNGV. The CDR3 DNA sequence: TGTGCCAGCCAGGGGCAGACCTATGGCTACACCTTC. This encodes CASQGQTYGYTF. Filled out from reference TRBV11-2 and TRBJ1-2, the complete variable domain reads EAGVAQSPRYKIIEKRQSVAFWCNPISGHATLYWYQQILGQGPKLLIQFQNNGVVDDSQLPKDRFSAERLKGVDSTLKIQPAKLEDSAVYLCASQGQTYGYTFGSGTRLTVV.

The V gene is TRBV28, the J gene TRBJ2-7, with TRBD1 identical over 9 bases. The CDR3 is 16 amino acids. V was clipped by 4 bases and J by 7 bases; unmatched bases: 14. Germline loops: CDR1 MDHEN, CDR2 SYDVKM. CDR3 in amino acids: CASSSRPGTGGGEQYF. CDR3 in DNA: TGTGCCAGCAGTTCCCGCCCGGGAACAGGGGGCGGTGAGCAGTACTTC.

The chain joins TRBV5-4 to TRBJ1-2; D is undetermined. Trimming removed 3 bases at V and 1 base at J, with 4 bases between. The CDR3 has 12 amino acids. Germline V gives CDR1 SGHNT, CDR2 YYREEE (reference sequence). The CDR3 region is CASSSNNYGYTF. In nucleotides, the CDR3 is TGTGCCAGCAGCTCCAATAACTATGGCTACACCTTC.

The chain has TRBV2 and TRBJ1-6; the D gene is possibly TRBD1 (6 bases). The ends were cut back, 5 bases at V and 5 bases at J, with 13 bases in the middle. The CDR3 has 15 amino acids. Germline V gives CDR1 SNHLY, CDR2 FYNNEI. DNA of the CDR3: TGTGCCAGCAGTCAGCGACAGGTCGATAATTCACCCCTCCACTTT. Encoded protein: CASSQRQVDNSPLHF.

The J gene is TRBJ1-2, the V gene TRBV30; the D gene is possibly TRBD1 (5 bases). CDR3 length: 13 residues. Deletions cut 3 bases from V and 8 bases from J, with 16 bases between. Germline CDR1 reads GTSNPN; CDR2 reads SVGIG (reference sequence). CDR3 protein: CAWRGQGLGGYTF. The CDR3 DNA reads TGTGCCTGGAGGGGGCAGGGCCTAGGGGGCTACACCTTC.